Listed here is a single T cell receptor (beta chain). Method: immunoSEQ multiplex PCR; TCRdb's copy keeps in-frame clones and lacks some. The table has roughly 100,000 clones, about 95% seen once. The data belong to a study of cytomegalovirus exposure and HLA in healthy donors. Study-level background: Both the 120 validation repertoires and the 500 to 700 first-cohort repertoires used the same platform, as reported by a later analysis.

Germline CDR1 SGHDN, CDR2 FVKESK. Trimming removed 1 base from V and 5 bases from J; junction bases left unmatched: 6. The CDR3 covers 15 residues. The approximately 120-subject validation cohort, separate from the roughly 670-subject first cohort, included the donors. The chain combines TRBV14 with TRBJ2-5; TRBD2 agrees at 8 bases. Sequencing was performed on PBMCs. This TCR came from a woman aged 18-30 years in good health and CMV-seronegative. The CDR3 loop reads CASSQARGGWETQYF. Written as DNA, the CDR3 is TGTGCCAGCAGCCAAGCCCGGGGGGGCTGGGAGACCCAGTACTTC.